This T cell receptor (beta chain) comes out of a study of OX40 agonist ivuxolimab in advanced cancers. General observations from the study: Antigens targeted by the expanded peripheral T cells were not determined.

Produced via immunoSEQ multiplex PCR; TCRdb's table is partial and in-frame only. The repertoire includes about 45,000 clones, just under 95% of them detected once, and about 10% sits in the top ten. Note on this clone: Its matching antigen is unknown.

CDR3 size: 14 residues. V was pared by 4 bases and J by 3 bases, with 5 bases of the junction left unmatched. The germline V gene has CDR1 SGHNT and CDR2 YYREEE (reference sequence). V and J are TRBV5-4 and TRBJ2-7, with TRBD1 identical over 9 bases. The clonotype comes from an adult with an advanced solid tumor such as melanoma, head and neck, liver or kidney cancer. This specimen was CD4+ or CD8+ T cells sorted from blood, taken in a trial of the OX40 agonist ivuxolimab. DNA of the CDR3: TGTGCCAGCAGCGGACAGGGGACGGTCTACGAGCAGTACTTC. This encodes CASSGQGTVYEQYF. The complete variable domain, with remaining parts taken from reference TRBV5-4 and TRBJ2-7, reads ETGVTQSPTHLIKTRGQQVTLRCSSQSGHNTVSWYQQALGQGPQFIFQYYREEENGRGNFPPRFSGLQFPNYSSELNVNALELDDSALYLCASSGQGTVYEQYFGPGTRLTVT.